This T cell receptor beta chain was sequenced for a study of cytomegalovirus exposure and HLA in healthy donors. Whole-study context: In an earlier analysis, 90 million to 130 million unique TCR beta sequences were found from some 200 million T cells. Most donors, 81% of more than 300 genotyped, fell in the Caucasian-associated ancestry cluster.

The PCR used 60 Vbeta and 13 Jbeta primers. Sequenced by immunoSEQ multiplex PCR; TCRdb stores in-frame clones only, minus some. The repertoire has 90,000 to 150,000 clones, about 81% of them found once; the top ten carry approximately 2%. Germline V gene data show CDR1 as MNHNY and CDR2 as SVGAGI (reference sequence). Trimming removed 6 bases from V and 6 bases from J; junction bases left unmatched: 10. This CDR3 comprises 15 residues. Every donor was a healthy person donating bone marrow. The specimen sequenced was PBMCs. The V call is TRBV6-6, the J call TRBJ2-1, with 8 bases that match TRBD2. The TCR comes from a middle-aged man in good health and CMV-seronegative. The CDR3 region is CASSPSGLVGNEQFF. In DNA form, the CDR3 reads TGTGCCAGCAGCCCATCGGGACTAGTCGGCAATGAGCAGTTCTTC.